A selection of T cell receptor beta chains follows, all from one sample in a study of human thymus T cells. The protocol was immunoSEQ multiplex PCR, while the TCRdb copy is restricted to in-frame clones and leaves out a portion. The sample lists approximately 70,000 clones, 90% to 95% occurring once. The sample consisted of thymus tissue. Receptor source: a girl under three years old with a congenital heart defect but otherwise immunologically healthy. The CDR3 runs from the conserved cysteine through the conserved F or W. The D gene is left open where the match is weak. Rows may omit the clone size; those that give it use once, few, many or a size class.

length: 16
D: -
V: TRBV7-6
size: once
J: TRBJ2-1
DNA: TGTGCCAGCAGCCAGCGCGGACATCTGTCCTACAATGAGCAGTTCTTC
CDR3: CASSQRGHLSYNEQFF

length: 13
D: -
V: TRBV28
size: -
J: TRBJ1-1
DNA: TGTGCCAGCAGTTTCCGGGGCATCACTGAAGCTTTCTTT
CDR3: CASSFRGITEAFF

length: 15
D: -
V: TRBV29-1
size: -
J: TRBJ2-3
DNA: TGCAGCGTTCGCGAAATCCATTATGGGGCAGATACGCAGTATTTT
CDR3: CSVREIHYGADTQYF

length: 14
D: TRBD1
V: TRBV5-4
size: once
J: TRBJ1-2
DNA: TGTGCCAGCAGCTCCGGACAGGACACATCCTTTGAATACTTC
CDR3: CASSSGQDTSFEYF

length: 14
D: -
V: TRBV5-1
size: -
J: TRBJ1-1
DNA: TGCGCCAGCAGAGTCTCCCAGCAGGACACTGAAGCTTTCTTT
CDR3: CASRVSQQDTEAFF

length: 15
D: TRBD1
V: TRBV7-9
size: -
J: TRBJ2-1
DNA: TGTGCCAGCTACCTCGGGGGACAGGTAAACAATGAGCAGTTCTTC
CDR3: CASYLGGQVNNEQFF

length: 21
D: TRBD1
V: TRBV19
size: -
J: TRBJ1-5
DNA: TGTGCCAGTAGTATAGATCCCCACCGGGACAGGGTTTTGGGGTCAGTCCAGCCCCAGCATTTT
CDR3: CASSIDPHRDRVLGSVQPQHF

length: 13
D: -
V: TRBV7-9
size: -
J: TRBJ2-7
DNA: TGTGCCAGCAGCTCCCCGCCTGGGTACGAGCAGTACTTC
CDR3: CASSSPPGYEQYF

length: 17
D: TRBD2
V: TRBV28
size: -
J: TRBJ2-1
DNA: TGTGCCAGCAGTTCCCCGGATGGGGGGAGGGCCGGTTGTACTCGGTTCTTC
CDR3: CASSSPDGGRAGCTRFF

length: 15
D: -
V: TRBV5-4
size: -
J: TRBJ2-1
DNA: TGTGCCAGCAGCTTGGCCGTCGGGAGCGGCAATGAGCAGTTCTTC
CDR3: CASSLAVGSGNEQFF

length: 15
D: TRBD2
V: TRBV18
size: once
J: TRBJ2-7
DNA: TGTGCCAGCTCACCGACTAGCGGGAGGTTCAACGAGCAGTACTTC
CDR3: CASSPTSGRFNEQYF

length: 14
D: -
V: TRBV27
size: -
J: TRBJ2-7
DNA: TGTGCCAGCAGCACAGGCCTTCGCGGCTACGAGCAGTACTTC
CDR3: CASSTGLRGYEQYF

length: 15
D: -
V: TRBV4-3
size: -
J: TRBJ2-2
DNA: TGCGCCAGCAGCCAAGATTCGGGCCTAGCCGGGGAGCTGTTTTTT
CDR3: CASSQDSGLAGELFF

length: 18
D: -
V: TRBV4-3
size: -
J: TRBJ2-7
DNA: TGCGCCAGCAGCCAAGAGGGTCCCAAGTCGGACGGAACCTACGAGCAGTACTTC
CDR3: CASSQEGPKSDGTYEQYF

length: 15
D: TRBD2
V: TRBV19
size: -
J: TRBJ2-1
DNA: TGTGCCAGTAGTCAATCGGGACTAGCGGACAATGAGCAGTTCTTC
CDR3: CASSQSGLADNEQFF

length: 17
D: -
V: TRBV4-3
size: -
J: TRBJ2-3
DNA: TGCGCCAGCAGCCAAGACAAACGGGAGTTCAGCACAGATACGCAGTATTTT
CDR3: CASSQDKREFSTDTQYF

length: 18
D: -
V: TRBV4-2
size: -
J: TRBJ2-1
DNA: TGTGCCAGCAGCCTCCTGCAGCGGAGTCTCCAAATCTACAATGAGCAGTTCTTC
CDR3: CASSLLQRSLQIYNEQFF

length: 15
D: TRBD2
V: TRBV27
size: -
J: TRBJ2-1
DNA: TGTGCCAGCAGTTTTTACCCGCCTTGGGGGGGTGAGCAGTTCTTC
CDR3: CASSFYPPWGGEQFF

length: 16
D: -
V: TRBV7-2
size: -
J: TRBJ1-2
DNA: TGTGCCAGCAGCTTAGCGGGAGGAGGGATCGGGAAGGGCTACACCTTC
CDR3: CASSLAGGGIGKGYTF

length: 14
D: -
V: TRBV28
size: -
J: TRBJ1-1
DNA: TGTGCCAGCAGTTTGGGACAAGTGAACACTGAAGCTTTCTTT
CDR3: CASSLGQVNTEAFF

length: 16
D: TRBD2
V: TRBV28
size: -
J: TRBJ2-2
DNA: TGTGCCAGCAGTTTGGAGCGGGAGGGGGATACCGGGGAGCTGTTTTTT
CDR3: CASSLEREGDTGELFF

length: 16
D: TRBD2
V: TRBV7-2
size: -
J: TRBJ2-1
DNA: TGTGCCAGCAGCCCCACCGAAGCGGGAGGGCAAAATGAGCAGTTCTTC
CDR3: CASSPTEAGGQNEQFF

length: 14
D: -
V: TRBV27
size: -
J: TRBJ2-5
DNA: TGTGCCAGCAGTTTGTCCAGGGACGGTGTGACCCAGTACTTC
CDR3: CASSLSRDGVTQYF